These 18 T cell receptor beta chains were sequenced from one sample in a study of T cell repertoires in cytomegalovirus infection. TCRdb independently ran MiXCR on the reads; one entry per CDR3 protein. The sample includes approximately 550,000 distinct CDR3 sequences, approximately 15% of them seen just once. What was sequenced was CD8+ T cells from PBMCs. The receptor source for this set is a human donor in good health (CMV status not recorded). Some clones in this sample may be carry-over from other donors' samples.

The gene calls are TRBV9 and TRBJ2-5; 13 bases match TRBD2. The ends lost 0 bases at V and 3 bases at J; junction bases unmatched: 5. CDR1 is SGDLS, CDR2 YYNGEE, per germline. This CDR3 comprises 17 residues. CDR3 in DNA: TGTGCCAGCAGCGTAGGACTAGCGGGAGGATGGAAAGAGACCCAGTACTTC. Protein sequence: CASSVGLAGGWKETQYF.

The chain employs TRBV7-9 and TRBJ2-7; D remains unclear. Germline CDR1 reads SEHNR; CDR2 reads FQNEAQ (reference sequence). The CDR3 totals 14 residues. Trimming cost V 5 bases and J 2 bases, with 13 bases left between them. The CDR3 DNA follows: TGTGCCAGCAGCCCGAGGACCCCAACCTACGAGCAGTACTTC. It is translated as CASSPRTPTYEQYF.

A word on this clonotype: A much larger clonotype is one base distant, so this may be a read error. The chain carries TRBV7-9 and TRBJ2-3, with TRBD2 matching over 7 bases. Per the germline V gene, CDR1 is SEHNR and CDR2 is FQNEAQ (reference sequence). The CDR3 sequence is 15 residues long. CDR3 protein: CASSPGLTSTDTLYF. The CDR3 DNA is TGTGCCAGCAGCCCGGGACTAACTAGCACAGATACGCTGTATTTT.

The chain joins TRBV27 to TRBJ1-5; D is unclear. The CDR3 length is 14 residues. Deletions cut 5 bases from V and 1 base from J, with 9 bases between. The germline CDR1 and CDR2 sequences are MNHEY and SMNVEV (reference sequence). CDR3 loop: CASSALGSNQPQHF. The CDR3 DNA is TGTGCCAGCAGTGCGTTGGGAAGCAATCAGCCCCAGCATTTT.

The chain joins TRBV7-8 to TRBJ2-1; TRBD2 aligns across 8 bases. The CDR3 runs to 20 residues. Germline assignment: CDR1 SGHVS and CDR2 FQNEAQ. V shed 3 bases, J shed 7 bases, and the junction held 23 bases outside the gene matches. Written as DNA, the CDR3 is TGTGCCAGCAGCTTTTCCCCGGGACTATCGGGAGGGCCGGCATATAATGAGCAGTTCTTC. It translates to CASSFSPGLSGGPAYNEQFF. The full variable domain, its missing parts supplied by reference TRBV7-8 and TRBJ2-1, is GAGVSQSPRYKVAKRGQDVALRCDPISGHVSLFWYQQALGQGPEFLTYFQNEAQLDKSGLPSDRFFAERPEGSVSTLKIQRTQQEDSAVYLCASSFSPGLSGGPAYNEQFFGPGTRLTVL.

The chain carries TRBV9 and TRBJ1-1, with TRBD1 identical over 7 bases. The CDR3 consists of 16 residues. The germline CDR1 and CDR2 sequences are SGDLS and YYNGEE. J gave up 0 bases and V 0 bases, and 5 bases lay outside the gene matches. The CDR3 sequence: CASSVGGTAMNTEAFF. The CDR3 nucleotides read TGTGCCAGCAGCGTAGGAGGGACAGCGATGAACACTGAAGCTTTCTTT.

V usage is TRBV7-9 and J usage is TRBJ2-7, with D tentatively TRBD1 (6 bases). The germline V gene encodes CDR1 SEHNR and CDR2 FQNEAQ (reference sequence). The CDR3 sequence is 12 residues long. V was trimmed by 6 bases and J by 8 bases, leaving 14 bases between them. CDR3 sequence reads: CASSSRGYKQYF. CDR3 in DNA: TGTGCCAGCAGTTCGAGGGGGTACAAGCAGTACTTC.

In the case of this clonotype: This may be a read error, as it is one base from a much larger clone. CDR3 DNA: TGTGCCAGCAGCCAGGCGGGAACTAGCGGGGAGCTGTTTTTT. Encoded protein: CASSQAGTSGELFF. V and J are TRBV7-4 and TRBJ2-2; D is perhaps TRBD2 (6 bases). The V end was cut by 5 bases, the J end by 7 bases, with 14 bases between. The germline CDR1 and CDR2 sequences are SGHVT and SQSDAQ. This CDR3 is built from 14 residues.

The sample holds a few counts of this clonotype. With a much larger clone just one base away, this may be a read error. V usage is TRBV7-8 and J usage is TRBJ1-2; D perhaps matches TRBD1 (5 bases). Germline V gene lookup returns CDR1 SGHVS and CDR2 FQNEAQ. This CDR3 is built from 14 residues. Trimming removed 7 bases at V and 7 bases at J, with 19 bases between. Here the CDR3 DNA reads TGTGCCAGCACCGCTAGAGGGCAGGGTGCTGGCTACACCTTC. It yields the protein CASTARGQGAGYTF.

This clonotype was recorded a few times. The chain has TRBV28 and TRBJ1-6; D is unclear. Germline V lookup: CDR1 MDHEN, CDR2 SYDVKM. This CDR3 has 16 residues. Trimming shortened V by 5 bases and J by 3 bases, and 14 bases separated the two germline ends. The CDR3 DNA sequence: TGTGCCAGCAGTCCCAGAGATTTCAACTATAATTCACCCCTCCACTTT. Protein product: CASSPRDFNYNSPLHF.

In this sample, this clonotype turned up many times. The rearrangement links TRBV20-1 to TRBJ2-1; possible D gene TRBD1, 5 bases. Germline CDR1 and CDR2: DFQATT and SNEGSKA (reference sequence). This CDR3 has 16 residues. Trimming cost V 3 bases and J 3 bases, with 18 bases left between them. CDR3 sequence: CSARASEGANYNEQFF. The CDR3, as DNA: TGCAGTGCTAGGGCCTCCGAAGGGGCGAACTACAATGAGCAGTTCTTC.

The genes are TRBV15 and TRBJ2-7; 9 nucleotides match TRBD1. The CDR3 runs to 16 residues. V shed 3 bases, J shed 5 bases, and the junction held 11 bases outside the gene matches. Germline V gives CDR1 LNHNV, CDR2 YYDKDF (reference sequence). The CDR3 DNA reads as TGTGCCACCAGCAGTCACACCGGGACAGGGTGGGACGAGCAGTACTTC. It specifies CATSSHTGTGWDEQYF.

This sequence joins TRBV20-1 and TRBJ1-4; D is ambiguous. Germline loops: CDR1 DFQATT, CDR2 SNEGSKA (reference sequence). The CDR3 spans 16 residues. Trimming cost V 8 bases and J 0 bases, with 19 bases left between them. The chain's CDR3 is CSPTDPSYATNEKLFF. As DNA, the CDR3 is TGCAGTCCAACCGACCCGAGTTATGCAACTAATGAAAAACTGTTTTTT.

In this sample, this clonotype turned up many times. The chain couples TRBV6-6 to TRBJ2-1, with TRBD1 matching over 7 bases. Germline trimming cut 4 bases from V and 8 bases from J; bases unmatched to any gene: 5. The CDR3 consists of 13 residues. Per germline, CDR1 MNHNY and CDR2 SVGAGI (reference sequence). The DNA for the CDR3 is TGTGCCAGCAGTTTGAGGGGGCGGGATGAGCAGTTCTTC. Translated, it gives CASSLRGRDEQFF.

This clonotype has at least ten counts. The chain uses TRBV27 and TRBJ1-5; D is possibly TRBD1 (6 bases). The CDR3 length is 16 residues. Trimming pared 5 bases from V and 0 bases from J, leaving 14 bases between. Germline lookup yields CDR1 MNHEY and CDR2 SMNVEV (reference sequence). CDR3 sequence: CASSPRQVNSNQPQHF. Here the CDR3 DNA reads TGTGCCAGCAGTCCAAGACAGGTTAATAGCAATCAGCCCCAGCATTTT.

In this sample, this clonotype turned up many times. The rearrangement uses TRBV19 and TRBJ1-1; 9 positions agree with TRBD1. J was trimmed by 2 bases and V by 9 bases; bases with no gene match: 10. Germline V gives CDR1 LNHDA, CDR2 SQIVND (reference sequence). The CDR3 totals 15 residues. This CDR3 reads CASLIRTGANTEAFF. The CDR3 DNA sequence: TGTGCCAGCCTGATAAGGACAGGGGCAAACACTGAAGCTTTCTTT.

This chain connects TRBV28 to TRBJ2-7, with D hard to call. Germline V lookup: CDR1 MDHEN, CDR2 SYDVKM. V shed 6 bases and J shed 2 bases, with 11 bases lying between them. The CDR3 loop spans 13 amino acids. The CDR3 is CASRAAETYEQYF. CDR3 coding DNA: TGTGCCAGCAGGGCAGCCGAAACCTACGAGCAGTACTTC.

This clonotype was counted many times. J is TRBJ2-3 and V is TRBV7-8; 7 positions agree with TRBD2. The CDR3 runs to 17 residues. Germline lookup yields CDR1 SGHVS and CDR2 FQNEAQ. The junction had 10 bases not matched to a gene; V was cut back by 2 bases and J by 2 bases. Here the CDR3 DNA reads TGTGCCAGCAGCTTATCGGTGCGGGAGCCACACACAGATACGCAGTATTTT. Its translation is CASSLSVREPHTDTQYF.